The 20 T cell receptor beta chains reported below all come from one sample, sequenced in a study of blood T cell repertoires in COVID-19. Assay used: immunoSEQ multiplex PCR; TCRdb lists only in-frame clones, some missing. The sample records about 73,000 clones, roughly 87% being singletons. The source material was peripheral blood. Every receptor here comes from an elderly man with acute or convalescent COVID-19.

CDR3 bases: TGTGCCAGCAGTTCGACTCCTCACATGAACACTGAAGCTTTCTTT. It specifies CASSSTPHMNTEAFF. The chain uses TRBV6-6 and TRBJ1-1; D unclear. Between the trimmed V and J ends, which lost 4 bases and 0 bases, there was a span of 12 bases. Per germline, CDR1 MNHNY and CDR2 SVGAGI (reference sequence). The CDR3 sequence is 15 residues long.

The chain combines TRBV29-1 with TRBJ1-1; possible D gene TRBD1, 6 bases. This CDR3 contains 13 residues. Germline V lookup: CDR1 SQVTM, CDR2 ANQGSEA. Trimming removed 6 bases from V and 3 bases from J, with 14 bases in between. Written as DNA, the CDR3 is TGCAGCGTCGGGGGGGCGCCGGACACTGAAGCTTTCTTT. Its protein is CSVGGAPDTEAFF. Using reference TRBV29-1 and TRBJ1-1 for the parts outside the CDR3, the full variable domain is SAVISQKPSRDICQRGTSLTIQCQVDSQVTMMFWYRQQPGQSLTLIATANQGSEATYESGFVIDKFPISRPNLTFSTLTVSNMSPEDSSIYLCSVGGAPDTEAFFGQGTRLTVV.

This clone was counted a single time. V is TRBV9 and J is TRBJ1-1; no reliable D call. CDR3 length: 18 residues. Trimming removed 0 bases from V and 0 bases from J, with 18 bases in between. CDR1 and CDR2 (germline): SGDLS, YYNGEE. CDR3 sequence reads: CASSVAPPRGSLNTEAFF. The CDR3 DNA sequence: TGTGCCAGCAGCGTAGCCCCCCCCCGCGGCAGCTTGAACACTGAAGCTTTCTTT.

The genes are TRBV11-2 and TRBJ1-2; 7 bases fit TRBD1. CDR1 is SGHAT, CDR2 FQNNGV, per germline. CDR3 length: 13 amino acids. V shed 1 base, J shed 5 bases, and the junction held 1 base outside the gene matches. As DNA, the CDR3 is TGTGCCAGCAGCTTAGCCAGGGGGTATGGCTACACCTTC. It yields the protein CASSLARGYGYTF.

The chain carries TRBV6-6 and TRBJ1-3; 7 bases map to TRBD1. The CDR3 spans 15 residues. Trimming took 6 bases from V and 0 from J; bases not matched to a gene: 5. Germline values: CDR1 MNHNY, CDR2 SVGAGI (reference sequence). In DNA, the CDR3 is TGTGCCAGCAGAGACAGGGACATCTCTGGAAACACCATATATTTT. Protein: CASRDRDISGNTIYF.

The CDR3 region is CASNPTGSDSPLHF. CDR3 DNA sequence: TGTGCCAGCAATCCCACAGGGTCGGATTCACCCCTCCACTTT. The chain combines TRBV6-5 with TRBJ1-6; D is possibly TRBD1 (6 bases). The length of the CDR3 is 14 residues. Germline CDR1 is MNHEY and CDR2 is SVGAGI. The V gene lost 7 bases and the J gene lost 8 bases, with 15 bases spanning the gap.

This CDR3 is CASSLVVQEGELFF. The DNA for the CDR3 is TGTGCCAGCAGCTTAGTTGTCCAGGAAGGGGAGCTGTTTTTT. J is TRBJ2-2 and V is TRBV7-6; D uncertain. Germline lookup yields CDR1 SGHVS and CDR2 FNYEAQ. The germline V and J ends were trimmed by 1 base and 8 bases, with 11 bases remaining between them. This CDR3 region has 14 residues.

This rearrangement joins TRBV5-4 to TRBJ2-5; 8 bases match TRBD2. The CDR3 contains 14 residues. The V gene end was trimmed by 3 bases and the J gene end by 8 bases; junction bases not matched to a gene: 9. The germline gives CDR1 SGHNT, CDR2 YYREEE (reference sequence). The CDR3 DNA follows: TGTGCCAGCAGCTACGGGACTAGGGGTCCCACCCAGTACTTC. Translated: CASSYGTRGPTQYF.

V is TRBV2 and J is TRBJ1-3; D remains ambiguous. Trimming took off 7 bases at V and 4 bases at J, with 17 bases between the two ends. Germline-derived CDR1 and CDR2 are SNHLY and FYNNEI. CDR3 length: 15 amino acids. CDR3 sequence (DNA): TGTGCCAGCACCAGAAGCGGGGTGAAGGGAAACACCATATATTTT. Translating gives CASTRSGVKGNTIYF.

CDR3 amino acids: CASSESWDRSYTF. The DNA for the CDR3 is TGTGCCAGCAGTGAATCCTGGGACAGAAGCTACACCTTC. This sequence joins TRBV25-1 and TRBJ1-2, with 7 nucleotides matching TRBD1. Germline lookup yields CDR1 MGHDK and CDR2 SYGVNS. Trimming cost V 1 base and J 9 bases; bases outside gene matches: 5. The CDR3 totals 13 residues.

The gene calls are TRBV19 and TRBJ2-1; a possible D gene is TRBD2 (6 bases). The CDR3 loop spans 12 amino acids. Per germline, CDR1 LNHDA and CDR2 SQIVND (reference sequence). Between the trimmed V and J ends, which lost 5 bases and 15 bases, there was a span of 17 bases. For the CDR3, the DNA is TGTGCCAGTAGTCCGGGTCCCGGGACTCGGTTCTTC. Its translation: CASSPGPGTRFF.

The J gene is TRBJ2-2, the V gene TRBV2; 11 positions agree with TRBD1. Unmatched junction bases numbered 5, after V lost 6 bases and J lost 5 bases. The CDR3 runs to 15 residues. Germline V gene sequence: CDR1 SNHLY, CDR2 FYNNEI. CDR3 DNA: TGTGCCAGCAGGAAGGACAGGGGGCGAACCGGGGAGCTGTTTTTT. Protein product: CASRKDRGRTGELFF.

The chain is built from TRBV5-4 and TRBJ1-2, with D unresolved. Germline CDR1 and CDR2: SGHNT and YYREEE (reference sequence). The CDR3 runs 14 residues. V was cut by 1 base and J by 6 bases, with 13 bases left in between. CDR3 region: CASSLNAGKDGYTF. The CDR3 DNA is TGTGCCAGCAGCTTGAATGCCGGGAAAGATGGCTACACCTTC.

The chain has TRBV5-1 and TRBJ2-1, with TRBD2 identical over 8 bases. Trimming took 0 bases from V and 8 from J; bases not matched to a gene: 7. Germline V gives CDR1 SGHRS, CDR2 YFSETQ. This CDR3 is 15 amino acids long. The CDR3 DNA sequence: TGCGCCAGCAGCTTGGGGCTAGCGGGTGGCGATGAGCAGTTCTTC. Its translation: CASSLGLAGGDEQFF. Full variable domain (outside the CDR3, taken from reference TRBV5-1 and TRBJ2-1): KAGVTQTPRYLIKTRGQQVTLSCSPISGHRSVSWYQQTPGQGLQFLFEYFSETQRNKGNFPGRFSGRQFSNSRSEMNVSTLELGDSALYLCASSLGLAGGDEQFFGPGTRLTVL.

CDR3 sequence reads: CASSRQGLNNEQFF. The CDR3 coding sequence is TGCGCCAGCAGCAGGCAGGGCCTCAACAATGAGCAGTTCTTC. The chain is built from TRBV5-1 and TRBJ2-1; TRBD1 might be the D (5 bases). The CDR3 sequence is 14 residues long. Germline V lookup: CDR1 SGHRS, CDR2 YFSETQ. V lost 4 bases and J lost 5, with 13 bases in between.

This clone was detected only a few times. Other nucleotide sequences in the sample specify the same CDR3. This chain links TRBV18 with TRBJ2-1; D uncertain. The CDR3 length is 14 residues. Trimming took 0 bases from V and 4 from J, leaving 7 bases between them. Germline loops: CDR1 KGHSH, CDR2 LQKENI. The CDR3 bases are TGTGCCAGCTCACCACCCCCCTTGTACAATGAGCAGTTCTTC. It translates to CASSPPPLYNEQFF. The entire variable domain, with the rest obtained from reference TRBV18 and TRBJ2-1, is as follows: NAGVMQNPRHLVRRRGQEARLRCSPMKGHSHVYWYRQLPEEGLKFMVYLQKENIIDESGMPKERFSAEFPKEGPSILRIQQVVRGDSAAYFCASSPPPLYNEQFFGPGTRLTVL.

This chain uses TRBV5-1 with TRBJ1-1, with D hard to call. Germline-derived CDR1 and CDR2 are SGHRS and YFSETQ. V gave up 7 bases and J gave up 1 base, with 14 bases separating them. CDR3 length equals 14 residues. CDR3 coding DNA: TGCGCCAGCGTTCTGGGAGGGTCGAACACTGAAGCTTTCTTT. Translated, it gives CASVLGGSNTEAFF.

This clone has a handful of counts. The CDR3 spells CASSSGHFGGTSGITYEQYF. The CDR3 DNA sequence: TGTGCCAGCAGTTCAGGGCACTTTGGTGGGACTAGCGGGATAACGTACGAGCAGTACTTC. This chain links TRBV6-2 or TRBV6-3 with TRBJ2-7, with 13 bases fitting TRBD2. Losses at the gene ends were 4 bases for V and 4 bases for J; bases not matched to a gene: 19. Germline V gene sequence: CDR1 MNHEY, CDR2 SVGEGT. CDR3 size: 20 residues.

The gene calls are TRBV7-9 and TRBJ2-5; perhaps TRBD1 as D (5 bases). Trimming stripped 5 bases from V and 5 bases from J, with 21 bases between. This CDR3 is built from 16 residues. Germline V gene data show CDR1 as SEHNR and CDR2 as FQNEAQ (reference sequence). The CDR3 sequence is CASSPAARGAEETQYF. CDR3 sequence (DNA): TGTGCCAGCAGCCCTGCGGCAAGGGGCGCAGAGGAGACCCAGTACTTC.

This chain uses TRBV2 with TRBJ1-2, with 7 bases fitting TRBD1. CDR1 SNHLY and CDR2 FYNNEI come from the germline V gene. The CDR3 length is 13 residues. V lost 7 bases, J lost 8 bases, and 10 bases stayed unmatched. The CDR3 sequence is CASTLTGADGYTF. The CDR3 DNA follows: TGTGCCAGCACTCTTACAGGGGCTGACGGCTACACCTTC.